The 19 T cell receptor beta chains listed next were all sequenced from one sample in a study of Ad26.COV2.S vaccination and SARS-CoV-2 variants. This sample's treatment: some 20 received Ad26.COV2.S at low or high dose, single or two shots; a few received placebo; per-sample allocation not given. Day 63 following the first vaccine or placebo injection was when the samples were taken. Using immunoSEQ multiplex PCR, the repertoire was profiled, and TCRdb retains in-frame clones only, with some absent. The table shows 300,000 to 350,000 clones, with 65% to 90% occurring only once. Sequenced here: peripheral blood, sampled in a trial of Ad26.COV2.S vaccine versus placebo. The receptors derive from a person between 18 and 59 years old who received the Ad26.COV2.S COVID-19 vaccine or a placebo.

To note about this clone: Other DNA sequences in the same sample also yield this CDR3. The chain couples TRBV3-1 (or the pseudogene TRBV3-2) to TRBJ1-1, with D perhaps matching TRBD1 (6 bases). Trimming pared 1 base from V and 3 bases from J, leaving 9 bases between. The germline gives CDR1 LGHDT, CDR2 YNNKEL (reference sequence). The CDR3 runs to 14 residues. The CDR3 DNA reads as TGTGCCAGCAGCCAAGCAGGGGTTTACACTGAAGCTTTCTTT. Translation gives CASSQAGVYTEAFF.

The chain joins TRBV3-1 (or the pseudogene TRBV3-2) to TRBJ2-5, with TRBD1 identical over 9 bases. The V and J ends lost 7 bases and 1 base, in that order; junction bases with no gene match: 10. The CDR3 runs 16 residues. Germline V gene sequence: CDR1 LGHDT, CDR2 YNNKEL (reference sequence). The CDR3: CASTLLGTGFQETQYF. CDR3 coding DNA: TGTGCCAGCACCCTCCTAGGGACAGGGTTCCAAGAGACCCAGTACTTC.

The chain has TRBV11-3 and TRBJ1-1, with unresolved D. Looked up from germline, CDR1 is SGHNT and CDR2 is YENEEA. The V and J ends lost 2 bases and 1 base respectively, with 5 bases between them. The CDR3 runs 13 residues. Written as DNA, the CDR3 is TGTGCCAGCAGCTTATACTCGAACACTGAAGCTTTCTTT. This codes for CASSLYSNTEAFF.

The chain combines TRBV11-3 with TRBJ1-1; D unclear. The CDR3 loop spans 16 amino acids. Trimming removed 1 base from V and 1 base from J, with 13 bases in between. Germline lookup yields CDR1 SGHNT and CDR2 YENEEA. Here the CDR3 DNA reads TGTGCCAGCAGCTTAGCTCTCCTAGGCGGGAACACTGAAGCTTTCTTT. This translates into CASSLALLGGNTEAFF.

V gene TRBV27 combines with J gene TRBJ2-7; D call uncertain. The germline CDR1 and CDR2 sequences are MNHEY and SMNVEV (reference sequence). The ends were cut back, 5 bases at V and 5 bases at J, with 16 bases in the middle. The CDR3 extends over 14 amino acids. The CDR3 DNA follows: TGTGCCAGCAGTCCCGGACCGACTGGGGACGAGCAGTACTTC. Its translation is CASSPGPTGDEQYF.

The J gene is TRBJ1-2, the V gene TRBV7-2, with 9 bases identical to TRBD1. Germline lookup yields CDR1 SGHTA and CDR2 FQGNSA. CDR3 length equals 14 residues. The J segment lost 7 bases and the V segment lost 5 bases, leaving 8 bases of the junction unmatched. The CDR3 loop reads CASSTGQGRGGYTF. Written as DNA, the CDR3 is TGTGCCAGCAGCACAGGACAGGGGCGGGGTGGCTACACCTTC.

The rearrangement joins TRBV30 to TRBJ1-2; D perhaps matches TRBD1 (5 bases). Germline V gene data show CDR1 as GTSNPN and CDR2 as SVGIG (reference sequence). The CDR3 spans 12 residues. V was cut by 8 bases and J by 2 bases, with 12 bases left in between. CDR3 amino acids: CAGDFQNYGYTF. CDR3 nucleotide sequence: TGTGCCGGGGACTTCCAGAACTATGGCTACACCTTC.

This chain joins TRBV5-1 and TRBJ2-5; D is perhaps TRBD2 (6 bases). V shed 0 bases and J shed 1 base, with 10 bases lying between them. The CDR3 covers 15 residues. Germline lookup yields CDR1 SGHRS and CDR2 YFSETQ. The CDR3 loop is CASSLGEVGQETQYF. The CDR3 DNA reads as TGCGCCAGCAGCTTGGGGGAGGTCGGCCAAGAGACCCAGTACTTC. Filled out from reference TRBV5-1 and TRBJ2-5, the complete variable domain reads KAGVTQTPRYLIKTRGQQVTLSCSPISGHRSVSWYQQTPGQGLQFLFEYFSETQRNKGNFPGRFSGRQFSNSRSEMNVSTLELGDSALYLCASSLGEVGQETQYFGPGTRLLVL.

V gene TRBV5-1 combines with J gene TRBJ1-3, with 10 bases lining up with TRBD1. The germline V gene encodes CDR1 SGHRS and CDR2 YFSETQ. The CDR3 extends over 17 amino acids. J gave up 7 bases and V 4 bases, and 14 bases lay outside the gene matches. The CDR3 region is CASSQQDLRTGGNTIYF. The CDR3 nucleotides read TGCGCCAGCAGCCAGCAAGACCTCAGGACAGGGGGGAACACCATATATTTT.

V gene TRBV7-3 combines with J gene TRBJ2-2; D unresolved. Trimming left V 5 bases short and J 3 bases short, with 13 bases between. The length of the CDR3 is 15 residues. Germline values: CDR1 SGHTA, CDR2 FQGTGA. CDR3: CASSPRHSHTGELFF. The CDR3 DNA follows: TGTGCCAGCAGCCCGCGGCACAGCCACACCGGGGAGCTGTTTTTT. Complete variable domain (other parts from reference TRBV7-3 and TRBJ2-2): GAGVSQTPSNKVTEKGKYVELRCDPISGHTALYWYRQSLGQGPEFLIYFQGTGAADDSGLPNDRFFAVRPEGSVSTLKIQRTERGDSAVYLCASSPRHSHTGELFFGEGSRLTVL.

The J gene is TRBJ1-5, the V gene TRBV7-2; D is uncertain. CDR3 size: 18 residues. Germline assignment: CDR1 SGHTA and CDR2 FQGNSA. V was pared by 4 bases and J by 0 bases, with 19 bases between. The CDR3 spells CASSSRQGPSYSNQPQHF. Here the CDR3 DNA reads TGTGCCAGCAGCTCTCGACAAGGTCCTTCATATAGCAATCAGCCCCAGCATTTT.

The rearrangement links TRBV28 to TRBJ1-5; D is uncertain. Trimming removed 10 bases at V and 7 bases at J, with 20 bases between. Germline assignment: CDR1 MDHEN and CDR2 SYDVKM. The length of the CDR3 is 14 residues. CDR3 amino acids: CATSQSGGKQPQHF. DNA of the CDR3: TGTGCCACCTCGCAATCGGGAGGAAAGCAGCCCCAGCATTTT.

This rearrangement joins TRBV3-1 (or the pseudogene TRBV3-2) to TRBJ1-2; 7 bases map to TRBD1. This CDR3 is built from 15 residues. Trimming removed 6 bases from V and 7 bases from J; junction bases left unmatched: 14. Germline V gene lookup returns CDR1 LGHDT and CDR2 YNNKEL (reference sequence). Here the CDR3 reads CASRGSTGWVSGYTF. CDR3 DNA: TGTGCCAGCAGAGGATCGACAGGGTGGGTTTCTGGCTACACCTTC.

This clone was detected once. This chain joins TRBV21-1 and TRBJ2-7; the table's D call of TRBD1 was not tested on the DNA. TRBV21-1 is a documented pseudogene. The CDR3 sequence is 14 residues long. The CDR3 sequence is CASSAQTDFYEQYF. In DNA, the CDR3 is TGTGCCAGCAGCGCGCAGACAGATTTCTACGAGCAGTACTTC.

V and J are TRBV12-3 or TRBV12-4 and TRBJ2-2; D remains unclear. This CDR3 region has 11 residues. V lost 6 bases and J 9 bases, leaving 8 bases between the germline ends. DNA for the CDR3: TGTGCCAGCAGGGATACCAGGGAGCTGTTTTTT. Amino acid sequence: CASRDTRELFF.

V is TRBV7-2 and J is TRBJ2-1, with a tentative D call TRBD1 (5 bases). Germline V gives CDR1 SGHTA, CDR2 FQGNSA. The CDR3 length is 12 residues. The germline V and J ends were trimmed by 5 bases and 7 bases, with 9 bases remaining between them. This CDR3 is CASSIQGNEQFF. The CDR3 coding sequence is TGTGCCAGCAGCATCCAGGGTAATGAGCAGTTCTTC.

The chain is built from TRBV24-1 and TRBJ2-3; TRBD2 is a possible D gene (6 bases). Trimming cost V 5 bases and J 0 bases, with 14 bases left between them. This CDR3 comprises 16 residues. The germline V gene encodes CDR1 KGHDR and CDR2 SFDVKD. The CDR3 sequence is CATSGTGTPSTDTQYF. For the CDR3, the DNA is TGTGCCACCAGTGGTACCGGGACTCCTAGCACAGATACGCAGTATTTT.

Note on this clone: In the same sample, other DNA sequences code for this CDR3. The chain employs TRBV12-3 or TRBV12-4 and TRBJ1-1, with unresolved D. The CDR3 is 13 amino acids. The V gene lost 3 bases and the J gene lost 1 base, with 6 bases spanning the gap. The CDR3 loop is CASSFSGNTEAFF. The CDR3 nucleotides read TGTGCCAGCAGTTTTTCAGGGAACACTGAAGCTTTCTTT.

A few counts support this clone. CDR3 sequence: CASSFRGAKNIQYF. As DNA, the CDR3 is TGTGCCAGCAGTTTCAGGGGGGCCAAAAACATTCAGTACTTC. The V call is TRBV28, the J call TRBJ2-4; 7 bases are shared with TRBD1. Germline CDR1 reads MDHEN; CDR2 reads SYDVKM. V lost 3 bases to trimming and J lost 1 base; unmatched junction nucleotides: 0. The CDR3 spans 14 residues.